This TCR beta chain originates from a study of blood T cell repertoires in COVID-19. As for the study in general: Samples came from the United States, Italy and Spain, spanning acute and convalescent COVID-19. Sources were T cells, B-cell-depleted T cells, or PBMCs; the material itself was cDNA or gDNA.

Followed over time, Seattle patients had been enrolled while infection was active. Authors' data handling: Reference gene primers were amplified, and this amplification served to estimate nucleated cell counts. Sequenced by immunoSEQ multiplex PCR; TCRdb stores in-frame clones only, minus some. That table supplies the V and J calls and clone size; D and trimming were determined from the DNA. The repertoire has around 220,000 clones, roughly nine tenths of them found once; the top ten carry 9.5% to 13%. Sample: peripheral blood. The receptor was derived from a woman aged 45-65 years with COVID-19, enrolled during active disease.

CDR3 amino acids: CASSQIGTGVAGELFF. The CDR3 coding sequence is TGCGCCAGCAGCCAAATAGGGACGGGGGTCGCCGGGGAGCTGTTTTTT. The chain is built from TRBV4-3 and TRBJ2-2; TRBD2 is a possible D gene (6 bases). The V gene lost 2 bases and the J gene lost 6 bases, with 16 bases spanning the gap. Germline CDR1 LGHNA, CDR2 YSLEER. This CDR3 has 16 amino acids.